This T cell receptor beta chain was identified during a study of Tregs in tolerant kidney transplant recipients. Whole-study context: Sorting of CD4+CD25+CD127- cells followed approximately three-day belatacept mixed lymphocyte reactions, sometimes with roughly five-day graft donor restimulation.

Measured with immunoSEQ multiplex PCR; TCRdb has only the in-frame clones, and not every one. The table shows about 44,000 clones, with about 95% occurring only once. The CDR3 spans 18 residues. Trimming at V came to 4 bases and at J to 0 bases, leaving 16 bases not matched to a gene. Germline-derived CDR1 and CDR2 are SGDLS and YYNGEE. In regard to this clone: Its cognate antigen is unknown.

Study-wide results and caveats: Findings come from small patient numbers and require larger validation.

The chain recombines TRBV9 with TRBJ2-7, with TRBD2 matching over 7 bases. The sequencing sample was made of Tregs from blood cultured with allogeneic cells. The source is a human donor in good health. CDR3 nucleotide sequence: TGTGCCAGCAGCCCCCCTCAGGCGGCTAGCGGTAGCTCCTACGAGCAGTACTTC. Encoded protein: CASSPPQAASGSSYEQYF. Filled out from reference TRBV9 and TRBJ2-7, the complete variable domain reads DSGVTQTPKHLITATGQRVTLRCSPRSGDLSVYWYQQSLDQGLQFLIQYYNGEERAKGNILERFSAQQFPDLHSELNLSSLELGDSALYFCASSPPQAASGSSYEQYFGPGTRLTVT.